This TCR beta chain was captured in a study of regulatory T cells in long-lasting Graves disease. Study at large: Persistence in Graves' disease denoted antithyroid drug use beyond 5 years alongside positive TSH receptor antibodies.

Combining iRepertoire HTBI primers with Arm-PCR of CDR3 regions, the authors built TCR beta libraries. Each CDR3 protein is one row after TCRdb ran MiXCR on the multiplex PCR reads. The table lists 400,000 to 500,000 distinct CDR3 sequences, roughly 23% of them singletons, with approximately 14% in the top ten. Worth noting for this clonotype: The antigen remains undetermined.

Time point defined: persistent/refractory GD, antithyroid drugs over 5 years with positive TRAb. Preparation of the TCR library used RNA extracted from PBMCs. From germline, CDR1 is SGHRS and CDR2 YFSETQ. The length of the CDR3 is 15 residues. Trimming removed 0 bases from V and 5 bases from J; junction bases left unmatched: 8. Points from the study as a whole: Among samples with persistent disease, TRBV28, TRBJ1-2 and TRBJ2-5 were favored.

The chain combines TRBV5-1 with TRBJ2-7; 7 positions match TRBD2. The sequencing used peripheral blood mononuclear cells (PBMCs), collected when the disease was refractory, from a patient treated with antithyroid drugs. This TCR was sampled from a female donor with Graves disease. The CDR3 sequence is CASSLVAGESNEQYF. As DNA, the CDR3 is TGCGCCAGCAGCTTGGTGGCGGGGGAGTCGAACGAGCAGTACTTC. Using reference TRBV5-1 and TRBJ2-7 for the parts outside the CDR3, the full variable domain is KAGVTQTPRYLIKTRGQQVTLSCSPISGHRSVSWYQQTPGQGLQFLFEYFSETQRNKGNFPGRFSGRQFSNSRSEMNVSTLELGDSALYLCASSLVAGESNEQYFGPGTRLTVT.